These 16 T cell receptor beta chains were all obtained from the same sample, sequenced in a study of identical twins. Each CDR3 protein is one row after TCRdb ran MiXCR on the 5' RACE reads. The sample has around 230,000 distinct CDR3 sequences; approximately 7.1% are singletons. This same sample was also part of a study on T cells expressing NK-cell markers.

The sequenced sample consisted of CD8+ T cells sorted from blood. All receptors derive from a woman aged 18-29 years in good health.

This clonotype occurred many times. V gene TRBV20-1 combines with J gene TRBJ2-7; TRBD2 matches at 11 bases. CDR1 and CDR2 from the germline V gene are DFQATT and SNEGSKA (reference sequence). V was clipped by 6 bases and J by 3 bases; unmatched bases: 13. The CDR3 runs to 16 residues. The CDR3 protein is CSAPLPTSGVIYEQYF. In DNA form, the CDR3 reads TGCAGTGCCCCCCTACCGACTAGCGGGGTTATCTACGAGCAGTACTTC.

There are a few counts of this clonotype. This chain joins TRBV11-3 and TRBJ1-4, with a weak D call TRBD1 (5 bases). V lost 5 bases, J lost 10 bases, and 17 bases lay in between. Germline CDR1 is SGHNT and CDR2 is YENEEA. This CDR3 region has 14 residues. The chain's CDR3 is CASSPREGLRKLFF. As DNA, the CDR3 is TGTGCCAGCAGCCCTCGGGAGGGACTTCGAAAACTGTTTTTT. Full variable domain (outside the CDR3, taken from reference TRBV11-3 and TRBJ1-4): EAGVVQSPRYKIIEKKQPVAFWCNPISGHNTLYWYLQNLGQGPELLIRYENEEAVDDSQLPKDRFSAERLKGVDSTLKIQPAELGDSAVYLCASSPREGLRKLFFGSGTQLSVL.

Many counts were recorded for this clonotype. J is TRBJ1-1 and V is TRBV7-9; D is undetermined. CDR3 length: 13 residues. V dropped 3 bases and J dropped 5 bases, with 10 bases sitting between them. In germline, CDR1 is SEHNR, CDR2 FQNEAQ (reference sequence). CDR3 protein: CASSFGVLTEAFF. CDR3 DNA sequence: TGTGCCAGCAGCTTTGGGGTCTTGACTGAAGCTTTCTTT. The whole variable domain, filled in from reference TRBV7-9 and TRBJ1-1, reads DTGVSQNPRHKITKRGQNVTFRCDPISEHNRLYWYRQTLGQGPEFLTYFQNEAQLEKSRLLSDRFSAERPKGSFSTLEIQRTEQGDSAMYLCASSFGVLTEAFFGQGTRLTVV.

The chain has TRBV4-1 and TRBJ1-1; D uncertain. The CDR3 length is 14 residues. Per germline, CDR1 MGHRA and CDR2 YSYEKL. Trimming stripped 1 base from V and 3 bases from J, with 9 bases between. CDR3 loop: CASSQGPTDTEAFF. Written as DNA, the CDR3 is TGCGCCAGCAGCCAAGGGCCGACGGACACTGAAGCTTTCTTT.

The V call is TRBV6-5, the J call TRBJ2-3, with D perhaps TRBD2 (7 bases). The CDR3 consists of 15 residues. V was trimmed by 2 bases and J by 4 bases, leaving 13 bases between them. Germline V lookup: CDR1 MNHEY, CDR2 SVGAGI. CDR3 amino acids: CASSYIGGQSDTQYF. CDR3 DNA: TGTGCCAGCAGTTACATCGGGGGGCAGTCAGATACGCAGTATTTT.

This clonotype was seen repeatedly, ten times or more. The chain has TRBV29-1 and TRBJ2-7; 9 bases map to TRBD1. Trimming removed 4 bases from V and 0 bases from J; junction bases left unmatched: 4. Germline V gene sequence: CDR1 SQVTM, CDR2 ANQGSEA. The CDR3 contains 14 residues. The CDR3 bases are TGCAGCGTTGTGGGGGACAGGGCCTCCTACGAGCAGTACTTC. Amino acid sequence: CSVVGDRASYEQYF.

The genes are TRBV9 and TRBJ1-5; D ambiguous. Trimming left V 2 bases short and J 7 bases short, with 13 bases between. From germline, CDR1 is SGDLS and CDR2 YYNGEE. The CDR3 sequence is 14 residues long. Here the CDR3 DNA reads TGTGCCAGCAGCGTGGGATTTGGGAGGCAGCCCCAGCATTTT. Protein sequence: CASSVGFGRQPQHF.

The V call is TRBV6-1, the J call TRBJ1-5; 7 bases match TRBD1. The CDR3 is 14 residues long. Per germline, CDR1 MNHNS and CDR2 SASEGT. After removal of 7 bases from V and 4 bases from J, the junction contained 7 bases not matched to a gene. This chain's CDR3 is CASTPGTANQPQHF. CDR3 bases: TGTGCCAGCACCCCTGGGACAGCGAATCAGCCCCAGCATTTT.

A few counts support this clonotype. The gene calls are TRBV5-1 and TRBJ2-1; D not resolved. CDR3 length: 14 residues. Trimming removed 3 bases at V and 4 bases at J, with 11 bases between. The germline CDR1 and CDR2 sequences are SGHRS and YFSETQ. CDR3 bases: TGCGCCAGCAGCTACCATGACGGTTACAATGAGCAGTTCTTC. This translates into CASSYHDGYNEQFF.

This clonotype was detected only a few times. V and J are TRBV7-6 and TRBJ2-7; D is possibly TRBD1 (6 bases). Deletions cut 5 bases from V and 4 bases from J, with 15 bases between. Germline assignment: CDR1 SGHVS and CDR2 FNYEAQ. This CDR3 is 14 amino acids long. CDR3 coding DNA: TGTGCCAGCAGCATTGGGGGCCTGGATTACGAGCAGTACTTC. This sequence encodes CASSIGGLDYEQYF.

This clonotype was detected only a few times. This rearrangement joins TRBV18 to TRBJ2-2; 14 positions match TRBD2. Per germline, CDR1 KGHSH and CDR2 LQKENI. Losses at the gene ends were 4 bases for V and 7 bases for J; bases not matched to a gene: 5. CDR3 length: 16 amino acids. The CDR3 spells CASSRGLAGVVGELFF. In nucleotides, the CDR3 is TGTGCCAGCTCACGGGGACTAGCGGGAGTCGTCGGGGAGCTGTTTTTT.

V usage is TRBV6-2 or TRBV6-3 and J usage is TRBJ2-3; the D is unclear. CDR1 is MNHEY and CDR2 is SVGEGT in the germline V gene. This CDR3 has 13 amino acids. V was shortened by 5 bases and J by 3 bases, with 9 bases between the two germline ends. CDR3: CASSRPRTDTQYF. CDR3 coding DNA: TGTGCCAGCAGTCGCCCTCGGACAGATACGCAGTATTTT.

This clonotype was counted at least ten times. The CDR3 region is CASSVGDRTEAFF. The CDR3 nucleotides are TGTGCCAGCAGCGTAGGGGACAGAACTGAAGCTTTCTTT. The V and J genes are TRBV9 and TRBJ1-1; TRBD1 matches at 7 bases. This CDR3 is built from 13 residues. The V gene end was trimmed by 0 bases and the J gene end by 5 bases; junction bases not matched to a gene: 1. Germline CDR1 and CDR2: SGDLS and YYNGEE. The complete variable domain, with remaining parts taken from reference TRBV9 and TRBJ1-1, reads DSGVTQTPKHLITATGQRVTLRCSPRSGDLSVYWYQQSLDQGLQFLIQYYNGEERAKGNILERFSAQQFPDLHSELNLSSLELGDSALYFCASSVGDRTEAFFGQGTRLTVV.

The V call is TRBV12-3 or TRBV12-4, the J call TRBJ1-2; D remains ambiguous. This CDR3 comprises 13 residues. Deletions cut 3 bases from V and 7 bases from J, with 12 bases between. The CDR3 sequence is CASSLFTNVGYTF. In DNA, the CDR3 is TGTGCCAGCAGTTTGTTTACCAACGTTGGCTACACCTTC.

The chain uses TRBV5-1 and TRBJ2-1; D is undetermined. Between the trimmed V and J ends, which lost 3 bases and 0 bases, there was a span of 13 bases. This CDR3 spans 16 amino acids. The germline gives CDR1 SGHRS, CDR2 YFSETQ. CDR3 nucleotide sequence: TGCGCCAGCAGCTGGCGCAGCCCGAGCTCCTACAATGAGCAGTTCTTC. This translates into CASSWRSPSSYNEQFF.

The chain couples TRBV7-9 to TRBJ2-2; maybe TRBD1 (5 bases). Germline assignment: CDR1 SEHNR and CDR2 FQNEAQ (reference sequence). Deletions cut 1 base from V and 2 bases from J, with 8 bases between. The CDR3 consists of 15 residues. CDR3 residues: CASSLETVNTGELFF. In nucleotides, the CDR3 is TGTGCCAGCAGCTTAGAGACAGTCAACACCGGGGAGCTGTTTTTT.